This T cell receptor beta chain was captured in a study of cytomegalovirus exposure and HLA in healthy donors. As concerns this clone: Antigen unknown.

General study results and limits: In vitro testing confirmed a few CMV-associated chains as specific for CMV antigens. High sensitivity and specificity were reportedly achieved when the classifier diagnosed cytomegalovirus status.

The CDR3 consists of 15 residues. Germline assignment: CDR1 SGHTA and CDR2 FQGNSA. V shed 1 base and J shed 1 base, with 10 bases lying between them. Using immunoSEQ multiplex PCR, the repertoire was profiled, and TCRdb retains in-frame clones only, with some absent. This table holds fewer than 200,000 clones, about 95% found once. The rearrangement uses TRBV7-2 and TRBJ1-1, with D possibly matching TRBD1 (5 bases). Sequencing used PBMCs. The clonotype was recovered from a woman aged 18-29 years in good health and CMV-seronegative. This CDR3 is CASSLVVGGNTEAFF. CDR3 coding DNA: TGTGCCAGCAGCTTAGTTGTCGGGGGGAACACTGAAGCTTTCTTT.